The text below deals with one TCR beta chain. It has no known antigen specificity. Base qualities are not at hand, and no much larger clone is one base apart. TCRbeta CDR3 regions were amplified from genomic DNA by means of the immunoSEQ Assay, a bias-controlled multiplex PCR. The source study handled its data this way. The number of nucleated cells in each sample was estimated from the amplification of reference gene primers within the assay. Sequence reads were collapsed and filtered to measure the absolute abundance of every unique TCRbeta CDR3 rearrangement. For each sample, productive Simpson clonality was calculated as the square root of Simpson's diversity index across productive rearrangements. The immuneACCESS repertoire file appears here via TCRdb, limited to in-frame rearrangements. These files lack a portion of the clones; in checked studies, under half of the deficit traces to unresolved V genes, and the cause of the others is not known. V, J and clone size are those of that table, while D and trimming were read from the DNA. The sample data list 150,000 to 200,000 clones, and roughly 90% of these were observed just once. The ten largest clones represent 18% of the sample.

The data were obtained in a study of blood T cell repertoires in COVID-19 (dated by TCRdb to the early 2020s). The study in broad terms: The collaborator samples originated in the United States, Italy and Spain and spanned the acute and convalescent phases of COVID-19. The repertoires were released in a freely available public database meant as a resource for research on the immune response to SARS-CoV-2. The prospective study material was composed of cDNA or gDNA derived from T cells, B-cell-depleted T cells, or PBMCs. Subjects who had been exposed to COVID-19, were actively infected with it, or had recovered from it provided the deeply sampled blood TCRbeta repertoires that made up the dataset. HLA class I and class II types, where available, came from metadata supplied by the sample provider rather than from assay-based typing. Samples came from the ongoing ImmuneRACE study (first 160 participants) plus 1,254 subjects from 6 global collaborators. Nearly every sample came with metadata listing a de-identified subject ID, COVID-19 status, age in years and sex.

Points the paper makes about the study in general: How much clinical and demographic metadata was included differed by source and by participant, and the metadata was provided uncurated.

Collaborating institutions collected whole blood in K2EDTA tubes following their own protocols. For TCRbeta analysis, collaborators shipped samples in one of three forms: frozen whole blood, isolated PBMCs, or DNA extracted from either of those sample types. The sequence came from a man aged 55 to 70 with active or convalescent COVID-19. The sample consisted of peripheral blood.

The sequence in DNA is TGCGCCAGCAACCCGGACACCTCTTCGGGCTACACCTTC. It encodes CASNPDTSSGYTF. The chain uses TRBV5-1 and TRBJ1-2; possibly the D gene is TRBD1, per 5 matching bases. The CDR3, cysteine through phenylalanine, is 13 amino acids long. The retained sequence is limited to the CDR3, 39 bases, with the frame set at the first base. V and J are truncated by 6 bases and 8 bases respectively, leaving an intervening sequence of 17 bases. According to the germline V gene, CDR1 reads SGHRS and CDR2 reads YFSETQ.